The TCR beta chain described here comes from a study of Graves' ophthalmopathy and Graves' hyperthyroidism. Turning to the study itself: Ophthalmopathy not arising within 18 months of follow-up defined hyperthyroidism as stable. Findings and limits, study-wide: Blood samples also showed most expanded thyroid clonotypes exceeding 0.001 frequency.

Patients in the hyperthyroidism group, adults aged 18 to 65, were newly diagnosed, under 2 months' duration. Comment on this clonotype: Its specificity is unknown.

The length of the CDR3 is 18 residues. Germline assignment: CDR1 SQVTM and CDR2 ANQGSEA. V lost 1 base, J lost 3 bases, and 24 bases lay in between. TCR beta CDR3 amplification used RNA transcripts. HTBI primers served in a first-round RT-PCR, which a second-round multiplex PCR followed. TCRdb used MiXCR to reprocess the multiplex PCR reads, holding one entry per CDR3 protein. The table shows around 1,200,000 distinct CDR3 sequences, with less than 45% occurring only once. The sample was peripheral blood or thyroid tissue (not recorded which). The chain is built from TRBV29-1 and TRBJ2-5; TRBD2 is a possible D gene (5 bases). This receptor was taken from an adult man with Graves' hyperthyroidism. CDR3 in amino acids: CSVEGHMRTGPIEETQYF. CDR3 coding DNA: TGCAGCGTTGAAGGGCATATGAGGACTGGGCCTATTGAAGAGACCCAGTACTTC.